This TCR beta chain was documented in a study of blood T cell repertoires in COVID-19. Using immunoSEQ multiplex PCR, the repertoire was profiled, and TCRdb retains in-frame clones only, with some absent. The profile shows approximately 310,000 clones, 87% of them singletons. This CDR3 is 14 amino acids long. CDR1 is MNHEY and CDR2 is SVGEGT in the germline V gene. Between the trimmed V and J ends, which lost 2 bases and 6 bases, there was a span of 13 bases. This TCR came from a middle-aged man with active or convalescent COVID-19. The chain combines TRBV6-2 or TRBV6-3 with TRBJ2-5; no reliable D call. The sequenced sample was peripheral blood. The chain's CDR3 is CASSYPITTKTQYF. The CDR3 DNA reads as TGTGCCAGCAGTTACCCTATTACCACGAAGACCCAGTACTTC.